What follows are 31 T cell receptor beta chains derived from one specimen sequenced in a study of blood T cell repertoires in COVID-19. Produced via immunoSEQ multiplex PCR; TCRdb's table is partial and in-frame only. This table holds roughly 140,000 clones, 88% found once. Specimen: peripheral blood. The receptors were sampled from a human donor in a cohort sampled during active COVID-19.

This clone was picked up one time. V gene TRBV4-1 combines with J gene TRBJ2-7; the match to TRBD2 covers 8 bases. Trimming cost V 3 bases and J 2 bases; bases outside gene matches: 6. The CDR3 length is 15 residues. CDR1 is MGHRA, CDR2 YSYEKL, per germline. The chain's CDR3 is CASSHQAGATYEQYF. CDR3 nucleotide sequence: TGCGCCAGCAGCCACCAAGCGGGGGCAACCTACGAGCAGTACTTC.

CDR3 DNA sequence: TGTGCCAGCAGTTACTCCGCGGACAGCTATGGCTACACCTTC. This gives the protein CASSYSADSYGYTF. The rearrangement links TRBV6-6 to TRBJ1-2; maybe TRBD1 (6 bases). The CDR3 contains 14 residues. V lost 0 bases and J 4 bases, leaving 9 bases between the germline ends. Germline V gene sequence: CDR1 MNHNY, CDR2 SVGAGI (reference sequence).

The rearrangement joins TRBV5-1 to TRBJ2-7, with TRBD1 as a possible D gene (5 bases). The CDR3 is made up of 14 amino acids. The germline gives CDR1 SGHRS, CDR2 YFSETQ. Trimming stripped 4 bases from V and 0 bases from J, with 11 bases between. CDR3 region: CASSPQDSSYEQYF. DNA of the CDR3: TGCGCCAGCAGCCCTCAAGACAGCTCCTACGAGCAGTACTTC.

This chain links TRBV10-3 with TRBJ1-4; the match to TRBD1 covers 10 bases. This CDR3 has 15 residues. Germline V gene sequence: CDR1 ENHRY, CDR2 SYGVKD. V lost 10 bases and J lost 1; bases outside the gene matches: 6. The CDR3 protein is CATRDRGLTNEKLFF. For the CDR3, the DNA is TGTGCCACCAGGGACAGGGGTTTAACTAATGAAAAACTGTTTTTT.

This chain connects TRBV7-9 to TRBJ2-7, with 10 positions matching TRBD1. This CDR3 has 13 amino acids. Germline V CDR1 and CDR2: SEHNR, FQNEAQ (reference sequence). V was clipped by 3 bases and J by 6 bases; unmatched bases: 2. As DNA, the CDR3 is TGTGCCAGCAGCTTCAGGACAGGGGGCGAGCAGTACTTC. Its translation: CASSFRTGGEQYF.

The rearrangement joins TRBV9 to TRBJ1-1, with 8 bases matching TRBD1. Germline V gene data show CDR1 as SGDLS and CDR2 as YYNGEE. The V segment lost 4 bases and the J segment 1 base; nucleotides outside the gene matches: 6. The CDR3 is 15 amino acids. CDR3 region: CASSFSGTGNTEAFF. In nucleotides, the CDR3 is TGTGCCAGCAGCTTTTCCGGGACAGGGAACACTGAAGCTTTCTTT.

The CDR3 region is CARAGQGYNEQFF. The CDR3 DNA follows: TGTGCCAGGGCGGGACAGGGTTACAATGAGCAGTTCTTC. The genes are TRBV2 and TRBJ2-1; 9 bases are shared with TRBD1. This CDR3 has 13 amino acids. Germline values: CDR1 SNHLY, CDR2 FYNNEI. The junction had 4 bases not matched to a gene; V was cut back by 9 bases and J by 4 bases. Looking up the rest from reference TRBV2 and TRBJ2-1 gives the full variable domain: EPEVTQTPSHQVTQMGQEVILRCVPISNHLYFYWYRQILGQKVEFLVSFYNNEISEKSEIFDDQFSVERPDGSNFTLKIRSTKLEDSAMYFCARAGQGYNEQFFGPGTRLTVL.

The genes are TRBV6-5 and TRBJ2-7; 9 bases agree with TRBD1. Per germline, CDR1 MNHEY and CDR2 SVGAGI. The length of the CDR3 is 15 residues. The trim removed 6 bases at V and 4 bases at J, leaving 10 bases unmatched. As DNA, the CDR3 is TGTGCCAGCAGGGGTGGACAGGGGTCCTTATACGAGCAGTACTTC. This sequence encodes CASRGGQGSLYEQYF.

The rearrangement uses TRBV11-2 and TRBJ2-5; TRBD2 is a possible D gene (6 bases). Germline CDR1 reads SGHAT; CDR2 reads FQNNGV. The CDR3 spans 14 residues. V gave up 1 base and J gave up 5 bases, with 11 bases separating them. DNA of the CDR3: TGTGCCAGCAGCTTAGCGTGGGGGGTTGAGACCCAGTACTTC. This translates into CASSLAWGVETQYF.

The chain combines TRBV10-3 with TRBJ1-2; D is unclear. V lost 9 bases and J 7 bases, leaving 12 bases between the germline ends. Germline V CDR1 and CDR2: ENHRY, SYGVKD. The CDR3 is 11 amino acids. The CDR3: CAIRNETGYTF. In DNA, the CDR3 is TGTGCCATTAGAAACGAAACTGGCTACACCTTC.

The chain joins TRBV2 to TRBJ2-7, with 10 bases that match TRBD1. V shed 4 bases and J 4 bases; nucleotides not matched to a gene: 4. Germline V gives CDR1 SNHLY, CDR2 FYNNEI. The CDR3 sequence is 14 residues long. CDR3 in DNA: TGTGCCAGCAGTGCCGGGACAGGGGCTTACGAGCAGTACTTC. Encoded protein: CASSAGTGAYEQYF. Combining the CDR3 with reference TRBV2 and TRBJ2-7 gives the whole variable domain EPEVTQTPSHQVTQMGQEVILRCVPISNHLYFYWYRQILGQKVEFLVSFYNNEISEKSEIFDDQFSVERPDGSNFTLKIRSTKLEDSAMYFCASSAGTGAYEQYFGPGTRLTVT.

The gene calls are TRBV5-1 and TRBJ2-3; 10 nucleotides match TRBD2. The length of the CDR3 is 15 residues. Germline V gives CDR1 SGHRS, CDR2 YFSETQ. Germline trimming cut 2 bases from V and 2 bases from J; bases unmatched to any gene: 2. CDR3 bases: TGCGCCAGCAGCTTAGGACTAGCGGACACAGATACGCAGTATTTT. Translating gives CASSLGLADTDTQYF.

V gene TRBV27 combines with J gene TRBJ2-6, with 7 bases that match TRBD1. After removal of 8 bases from V and 1 base from J, the junction contained 5 bases not matched to a gene. The CDR3 covers 15 residues. In germline, CDR1 is MNHEY, CDR2 SMNVEV (reference sequence). CDR3 nucleotide sequence: TGTGCCAGCTCACAGGGGACGTCTGGGGCCAACGTCCTGACTTTC. Translation: CASSQGTSGANVLTF.

The chain employs TRBV7-2 and TRBJ2-5; the D gene is possibly TRBD1 (6 bases). The CDR3 spans 13 residues. Germline loops: CDR1 SGHTA, CDR2 FQGNSA. Trimming left V 5 bases short and J 6 bases short, with 13 bases between. CDR3 region: CASSLQGWKTQYF. The CDR3 DNA sequence: TGTGCCAGCAGCCTACAGGGTTGGAAGACCCAGTACTTC.

The chain carries TRBV7-2 and TRBJ1-2; 10 nucleotides line up with TRBD1. The V gene's germline CDR1 is SGHTA and CDR2 FQGNSA. This CDR3 is built from 15 residues. Trimming cost V 2 bases and J 7 bases; bases outside gene matches: 7. CDR3 loop: CASSLHPTGGSGYTF. The CDR3 DNA follows: TGTGCCAGCAGCTTACACCCGACAGGGGGCAGTGGCTACACCTTC.

The CDR3 DNA follows: TGTGCCAGTAGTACGCAAATCGGCGAGCAGTACTTC. Protein product: CASSTQIGEQYF. The V and J genes are TRBV19 and TRBJ2-7; D gene uncertain. This CDR3 has 12 residues. The V end was cut by 4 bases, the J end by 6 bases, with 10 bases between. Per the germline V gene, CDR1 is LNHDA and CDR2 is SQIVND (reference sequence).

The DNA of the CDR3 is TGTGCCAGCAGTTTGACAGGATCACCCCTCCACTTT. Residues: CASSLTGSPLHF. The J gene is TRBJ1-6, the V gene TRBV27; D possibly corresponds to TRBD1 (6 bases). Germline V CDR1 and CDR2: MNHEY, SMNVEV (reference sequence). This CDR3 is 12 amino acids long. V lost 3 bases and J lost 10, with 7 bases in between.

This clone was recorded only once. This sequence joins TRBV3-1 (or the pseudogene TRBV3-2) and TRBJ1-2; tentatively, D is TRBD1 (6 bases). V was shortened by 7 bases and J by 0 bases, with 12 bases between the two germline ends. The CDR3 runs 14 residues. Germline V lookup: CDR1 LGHDT, CDR2 YNNKEL (reference sequence). CDR3 loop: CASTKGGANYGYTF. The CDR3 DNA reads TGTGCCAGCACTAAGGGGGGGGCTAACTATGGCTACACCTTC.

The rearrangement joins TRBV7-9 to TRBJ1-4, with TRBD1 matching 7 bases. This CDR3 contains 14 residues. Germline V gene lookup returns CDR1 SEHNR and CDR2 FQNEAQ (reference sequence). V gave up 5 bases and J gave up 5 bases; unmatched junction bases: 5. The CDR3 spells CASSPRGSNEKLFF. CDR3 in DNA: TGTGCCAGCAGCCCCAGGGGGTCGAATGAAAAACTGTTTTTT. The full variable domain, rest sourced from reference TRBV7-9 and TRBJ1-4, is DTGVSQNPRHKITKRGQNVTFRCDPISEHNRLYWYRQTLGQGPEFLTYFQNEAQLEKSRLLSDRFSAERPKGSFSTLEIQRTEQGDSAMYLCASSPRGSNEKLFFGSGTQLSVL.

The chain uses TRBV6-5 and TRBJ2-2, with D maybe TRBD1 (6 bases). This CDR3 has 15 residues. Germline V gene sequence: CDR1 MNHEY, CDR2 SVGAGI. V was pared by 5 bases and J by 6 bases, with 16 bases between. In DNA form, the CDR3 reads TGTGCCAGCAGTCCTCAAACAGGGACGGCCGGGGAGCTGTTTTTT. Its translation is CASSPQTGTAGELFF.

J is TRBJ1-2 and V is TRBV2; no firm D call. The V gene's germline CDR1 is SNHLY and CDR2 FYNNEI. V lost 2 bases to trimming and J lost 8 bases, with 15 bases between them. This CDR3 has 14 amino acids. The CDR3 sequence is CASSEKLGTGGYTF. CDR3 sequence (DNA): TGTGCCAGCAGTGAAAAGCTAGGCACTGGCGGCTACACCTTC.

CDR3 nucleotides: TGTGCCAGCAGTTACAGGGGGCAGGACTATGGCTACACCTTC. It encodes CASSYRGQDYGYTF. The chain links TRBV6-5 to TRBJ1-2; 7 nucleotides line up with TRBD1. Germline V gives CDR1 MNHEY, CDR2 SVGAGI. The CDR3 has 14 residues. Unmatched junction bases numbered 3, after V lost 2 bases and J lost 3 bases.

This clone was picked up one time. The chain recombines TRBV27 with TRBJ1-6; D ambiguous. The CDR3 has 16 residues. Deletions cut 6 bases from V and 0 bases from J, with 12 bases between. Germline V lookup: CDR1 MNHEY, CDR2 SMNVEV (reference sequence). The chain's CDR3 is CASRSRRSSYNSPLHF. The CDR3 nucleotides are TGTGCCAGCAGATCGAGGCGGAGCTCCTATAATTCACCCCTCCACTTT.

This chain uses TRBV3-1 (or the pseudogene TRBV3-2) with TRBJ1-3; tentatively, D is TRBD1 (5 bases). Germline CDR1 is LGHDT and CDR2 is YNNKEL (reference sequence). With 4 bases removed from V and 2 bases from J, the gap between germline ends came to 18 bases. The length of the CDR3 is 17 residues. CDR3 nucleotide sequence: TGTGCCAGCAGCCGCGGGGGGAGGATAGTGACTGGAAACACCATATATTTT. Its protein product is CASSRGGRIVTGNTIYF.

CDR3: CASSLTGTGAYNEQFF. In DNA form, the CDR3 reads TGTGCCAGCAGTTTAACCGGGACAGGGGCTTACAATGAGCAGTTCTTC. The rearrangement uses TRBV27 and TRBJ2-1; 10 nucleotides line up with TRBD1. The CDR3 has 16 residues. Per the germline V gene, CDR1 is MNHEY and CDR2 is SMNVEV (reference sequence). V lost 2 bases and J lost 4; bases outside the gene matches: 5.

The genes are TRBV7-9 and TRBJ2-1; D is possibly TRBD1 (6 bases). Germline CDR1 reads SEHNR; CDR2 reads FQNEAQ (reference sequence). V dropped 5 bases and J dropped 2 bases, with 10 bases sitting between them. The CDR3 totals 14 residues. CDR3 DNA sequence: TGTGCCAGCAGCGTACAGGGAACCTACAATGAGCAGTTCTTC. This encodes CASSVQGTYNEQFF.

The chain links TRBV5-1 to TRBJ1-3, with D tentatively TRBD1 (5 bases). Germline loops: CDR1 SGHRS, CDR2 YFSETQ. Deletions cut 0 bases from V and 0 bases from J, with 10 bases between. The CDR3 is 16 residues long. The CDR3 nucleotides read TGCGCCAGCAGCTTGGGACAGCCGAGCTCTGGAAACACCATATATTTT. Encoded protein: CASSLGQPSSGNTIYF.

This clone appeared once. The chain uses TRBV18 and TRBJ1-6; TRBD1 agrees at 8 bases. V lost 5 bases to trimming and J lost 2 bases; unmatched junction nucleotides: 5. The CDR3 is 16 residues long. CDR1 KGHSH and CDR2 LQKENI come from the germline V gene. The CDR3 coding sequence is TGTGCCAGCTCATCGTTGGACAGGGCCTATAATTCACCCCTCCACTTT. The encoded protein is CASSSLDRAYNSPLHF.

The rearrangement joins TRBV6-5 to TRBJ1-6, with D possibly TRBD1 on 5 matching bases. This CDR3 is built from 15 residues. The germline V and J ends were trimmed by 6 bases and 4 bases, with 13 bases remaining between them. Germline assignment: CDR1 MNHEY and CDR2 SVGAGI. The CDR3 is CASSTTAGYNSPLHF. The CDR3 DNA reads TGTGCCAGCAGCACGACAGCCGGGTATAATTCACCCCTCCACTTT.

This clone showed up just a few times. The chain couples TRBV6-5 to TRBJ1-1; D not resolved. This CDR3 has 14 residues. V was clipped by 6 bases and J by 5 bases, with 16 bases between them. CDR1 is MNHEY and CDR2 is SVGAGI in the germline V gene. For the CDR3, the DNA is TGTGCCAGCAGCGCTAATCCGTCCGCGACTGAAGCTTTCTTT. Amino acid sequence: CASSANPSATEAFF.

This clone was recorded only once. CDR3 nucleotides: TGTGCCAGCAGCCAAGATCGCTCTAGCGGGGGGATGAATGAGCAGTTCTTC. Its translation: CASSQDRSSGGMNEQFF. The genes are TRBV4-2 and TRBJ2-1, with 11 bases aligning to TRBD2. Trimming at V came to 0 bases and at J to 7 bases, leaving 8 bases not matched to a gene. This CDR3 has 17 residues. The germline V gene encodes CDR1 LGHNA and CDR2 YNFKEQ.